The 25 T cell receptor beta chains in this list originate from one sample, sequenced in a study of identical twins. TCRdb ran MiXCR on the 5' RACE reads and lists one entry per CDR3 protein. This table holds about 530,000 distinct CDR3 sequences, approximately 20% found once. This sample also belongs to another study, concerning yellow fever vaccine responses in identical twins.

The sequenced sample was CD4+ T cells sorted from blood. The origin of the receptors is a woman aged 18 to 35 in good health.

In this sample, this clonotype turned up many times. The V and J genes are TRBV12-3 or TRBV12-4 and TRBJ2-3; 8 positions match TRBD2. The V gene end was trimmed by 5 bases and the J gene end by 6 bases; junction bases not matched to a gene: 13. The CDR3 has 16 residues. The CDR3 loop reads CASSPRGGLATDTQYF. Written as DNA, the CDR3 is TGTGCCAGCAGTCCACGTGGTGGACTAGCTACGGATACGCAGTATTTT.

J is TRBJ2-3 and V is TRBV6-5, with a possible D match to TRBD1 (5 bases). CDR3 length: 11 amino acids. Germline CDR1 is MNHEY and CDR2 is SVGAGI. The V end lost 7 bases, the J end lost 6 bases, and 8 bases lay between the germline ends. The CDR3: CASTQGDTQYF. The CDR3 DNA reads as TGTGCCAGCACTCAGGGTGATACGCAGTATTTT.

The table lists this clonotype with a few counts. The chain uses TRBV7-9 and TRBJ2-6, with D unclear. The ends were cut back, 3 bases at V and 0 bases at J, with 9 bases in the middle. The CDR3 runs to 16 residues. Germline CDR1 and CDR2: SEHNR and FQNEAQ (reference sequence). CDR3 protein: CASSFHGSSGANVLTF. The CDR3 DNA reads TGTGCCAGCAGCTTTCATGGTTCCTCTGGGGCCAACGTCCTGACTTTC. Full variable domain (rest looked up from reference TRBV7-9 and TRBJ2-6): DTGVSQNPRHKITKRGQNVTFRCDPISEHNRLYWYRQTLGQGPEFLTYFQNEAQLEKSRLLSDRFSAERPKGSFSTLEIQRTEQGDSAMYLCASSFHGSSGANVLTFGAGSRLTVL.

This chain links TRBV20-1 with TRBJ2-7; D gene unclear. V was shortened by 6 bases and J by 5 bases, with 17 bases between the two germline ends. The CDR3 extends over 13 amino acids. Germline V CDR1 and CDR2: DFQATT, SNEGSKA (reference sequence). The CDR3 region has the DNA TGCAGTGCCACCGGTTGGCGCATGGACGAGCAGTACTTC. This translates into CSATGWRMDEQYF.

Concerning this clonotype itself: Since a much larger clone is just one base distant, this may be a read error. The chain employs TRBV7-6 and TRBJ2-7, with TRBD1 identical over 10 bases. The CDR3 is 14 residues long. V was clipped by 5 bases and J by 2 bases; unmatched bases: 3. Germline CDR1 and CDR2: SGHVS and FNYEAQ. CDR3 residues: CASSIGTGAYEQYF. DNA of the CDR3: TGTGCCAGCAGCATAGGGACAGGGGCCTACGAGCAGTACTTC.

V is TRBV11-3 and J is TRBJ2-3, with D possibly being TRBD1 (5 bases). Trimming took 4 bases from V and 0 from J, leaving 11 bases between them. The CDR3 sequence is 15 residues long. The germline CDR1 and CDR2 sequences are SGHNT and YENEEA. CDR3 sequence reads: CASSSRGSSTDTQYF. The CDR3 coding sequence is TGTGCCAGCAGCTCAAGGGGATCCAGCACAGATACGCAGTATTTT.

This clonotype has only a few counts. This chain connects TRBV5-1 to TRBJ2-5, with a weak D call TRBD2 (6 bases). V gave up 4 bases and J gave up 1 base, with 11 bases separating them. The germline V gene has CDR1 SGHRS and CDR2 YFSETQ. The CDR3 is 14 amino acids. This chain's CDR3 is CASSDGSGQETQYF. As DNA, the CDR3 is TGCGCCAGCAGCGATGGTAGCGGCCAAGAGACCCAGTACTTC.

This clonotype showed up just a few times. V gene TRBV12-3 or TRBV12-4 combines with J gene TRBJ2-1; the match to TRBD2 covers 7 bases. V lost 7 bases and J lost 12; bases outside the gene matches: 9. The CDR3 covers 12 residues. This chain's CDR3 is CASTTGGRGQFF. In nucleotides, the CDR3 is TGTGCCAGCACAACCGGTGGGAGGGGGCAGTTCTTC.

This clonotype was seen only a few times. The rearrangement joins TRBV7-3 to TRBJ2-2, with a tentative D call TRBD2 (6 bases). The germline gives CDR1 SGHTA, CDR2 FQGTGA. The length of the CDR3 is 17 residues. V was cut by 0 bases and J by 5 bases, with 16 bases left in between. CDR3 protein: CASSLTSASERTGELFF. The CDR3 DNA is TGTGCCAGCAGCTTAACGAGTGCTAGCGAGAGAACCGGGGAGCTGTTTTTT.

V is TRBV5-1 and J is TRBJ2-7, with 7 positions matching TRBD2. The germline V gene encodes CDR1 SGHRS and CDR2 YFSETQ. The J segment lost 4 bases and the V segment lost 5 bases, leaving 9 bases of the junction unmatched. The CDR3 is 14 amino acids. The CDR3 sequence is CASSTNGRNYEQYF. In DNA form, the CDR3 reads TGCGCCAGCAGTACTAACGGGAGGAATTACGAGCAGTACTTC.

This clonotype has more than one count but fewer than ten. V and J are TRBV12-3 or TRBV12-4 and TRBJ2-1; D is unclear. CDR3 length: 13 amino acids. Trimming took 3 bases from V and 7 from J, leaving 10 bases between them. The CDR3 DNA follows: TGTGCCAGCAGTTTGCTCCTCATGAATGAGCAGTTCTTC. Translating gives CASSLLLMNEQFF.

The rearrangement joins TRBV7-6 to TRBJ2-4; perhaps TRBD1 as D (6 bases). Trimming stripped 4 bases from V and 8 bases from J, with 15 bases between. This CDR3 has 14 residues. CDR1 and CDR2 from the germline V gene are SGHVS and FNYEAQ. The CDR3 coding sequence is TGTGCCAGCAGCTCCGGACAGCCCGCGGACATTCAGTACTTC. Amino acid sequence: CASSSGQPADIQYF.

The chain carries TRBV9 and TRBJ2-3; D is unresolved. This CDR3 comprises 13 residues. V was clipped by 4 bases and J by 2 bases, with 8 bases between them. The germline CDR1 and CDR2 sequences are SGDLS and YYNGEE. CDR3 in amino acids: CASSPKPTDTQYF. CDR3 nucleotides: TGTGCCAGCAGCCCTAAACCCACAGATACGCAGTATTTT.

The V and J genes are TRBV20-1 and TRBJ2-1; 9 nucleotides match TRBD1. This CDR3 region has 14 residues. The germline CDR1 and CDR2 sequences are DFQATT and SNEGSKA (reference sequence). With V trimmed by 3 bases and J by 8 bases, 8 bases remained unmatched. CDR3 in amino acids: CSASKGQGLHEQFF. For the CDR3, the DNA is TGCAGTGCTAGTAAGGGACAGGGTCTTCATGAGCAGTTCTTC.

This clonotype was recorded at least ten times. CDR3 protein: CASSLGRSGANVLTF. CDR3 nucleotides: TGTGCCAGCAGTTTAGGGAGATCTGGGGCCAACGTCCTGACTTTC. The chain employs TRBV28 and TRBJ2-6, with a possible D match to TRBD2 (5 bases). The V gene lost 2 bases and the J gene lost 1 base, with 6 bases spanning the gap. The CDR3 is 15 residues long. Germline CDR1 reads MDHEN; CDR2 reads SYDVKM. Variable domain in full (rest from reference TRBV28 and TRBJ2-6): DVKVTQSSRYLVKRTGEKVFLECVQDMDHENMFWYRQDPGLGLRLIYFSYDVKMKEKGDIPEGYSVSREKKERFSLILESASTNQTSMYLCASSLGRSGANVLTFGAGSRLTVL.

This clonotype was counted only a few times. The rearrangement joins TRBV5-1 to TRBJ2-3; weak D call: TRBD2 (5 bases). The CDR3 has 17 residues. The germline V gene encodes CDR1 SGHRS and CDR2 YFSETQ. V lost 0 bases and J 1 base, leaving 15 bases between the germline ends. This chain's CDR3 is CASSLVIGAGGTDTQYF. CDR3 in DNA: TGCGCCAGCAGCTTGGTGATAGGCGCCGGGGGCACAGATACGCAGTATTTT. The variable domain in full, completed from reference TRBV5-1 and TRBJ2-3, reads KAGVTQTPRYLIKTRGQQVTLSCSPISGHRSVSWYQQTPGQGLQFLFEYFSETQRNKGNFPGRFSGRQFSNSRSEMNVSTLELGDSALYLCASSLVIGAGGTDTQYFGPGTRLTVL.

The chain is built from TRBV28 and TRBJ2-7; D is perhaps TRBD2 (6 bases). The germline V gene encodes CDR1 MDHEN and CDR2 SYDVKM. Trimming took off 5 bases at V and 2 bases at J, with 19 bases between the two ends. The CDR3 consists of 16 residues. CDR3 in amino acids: CASSPPGLKGTYEQYF. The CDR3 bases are TGTGCCAGCAGTCCTCCGGGACTCAAAGGAACCTACGAGCAGTACTTC.

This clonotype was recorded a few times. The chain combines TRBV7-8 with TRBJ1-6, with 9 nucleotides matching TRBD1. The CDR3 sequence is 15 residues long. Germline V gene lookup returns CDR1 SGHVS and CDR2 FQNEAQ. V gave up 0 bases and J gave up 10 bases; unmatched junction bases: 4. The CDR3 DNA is TGTGCCAGCAGCTTAGCAACAGGGGGCGGGTCACCCCTCCACTTT. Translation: CASSLATGGGSPLHF.

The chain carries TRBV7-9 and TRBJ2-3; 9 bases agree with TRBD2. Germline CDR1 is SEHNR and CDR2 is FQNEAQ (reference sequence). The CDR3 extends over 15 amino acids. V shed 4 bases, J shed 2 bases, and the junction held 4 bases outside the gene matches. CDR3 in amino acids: CASSYRLAATDTQYF. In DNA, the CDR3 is TGTGCCAGCAGCTACAGACTAGCGGCCACAGATACGCAGTATTTT.

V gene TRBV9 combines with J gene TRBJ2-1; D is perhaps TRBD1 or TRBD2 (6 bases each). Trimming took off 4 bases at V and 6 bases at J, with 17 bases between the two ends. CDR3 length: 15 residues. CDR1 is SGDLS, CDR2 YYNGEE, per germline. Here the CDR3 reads CASSSGASSTNEQFF. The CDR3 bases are TGTGCCAGCAGCTCGGGGGCCTCATCCACCAATGAGCAGTTCTTC. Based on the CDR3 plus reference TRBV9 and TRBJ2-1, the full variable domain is DSGVTQTPKHLITATGQRVTLRCSPRSGDLSVYWYQQSLDQGLQFLIQYYNGEERAKGNILERFSAQQFPDLHSELNLSSLELGDSALYFCASSSGASSTNEQFFGPGTRLTVL.

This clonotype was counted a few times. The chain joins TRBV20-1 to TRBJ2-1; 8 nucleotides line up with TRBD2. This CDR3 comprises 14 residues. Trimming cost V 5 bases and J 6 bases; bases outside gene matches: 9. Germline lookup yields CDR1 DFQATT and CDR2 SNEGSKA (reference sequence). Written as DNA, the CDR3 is TGCAGTGCTTGTTTTCCGGGGGGGATCAATGAGCAGTTCTTC. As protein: CSACFPGGINEQFF.

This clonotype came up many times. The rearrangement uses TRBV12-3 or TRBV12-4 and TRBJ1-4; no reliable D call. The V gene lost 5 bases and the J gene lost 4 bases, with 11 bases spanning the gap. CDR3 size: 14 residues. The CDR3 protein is CASSKQRSNEKLFF. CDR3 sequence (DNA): TGTGCCAGCAGTAAACAGAGGAGTAATGAAAAACTGTTTTTT.

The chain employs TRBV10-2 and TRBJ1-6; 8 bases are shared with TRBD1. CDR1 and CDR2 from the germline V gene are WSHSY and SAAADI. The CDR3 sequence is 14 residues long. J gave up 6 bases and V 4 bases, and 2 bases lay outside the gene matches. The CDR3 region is CASSGQGLNSPLHF. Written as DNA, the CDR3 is TGCGCCAGCAGTGGACAGGGGCTTAATTCACCCCTCCACTTT.

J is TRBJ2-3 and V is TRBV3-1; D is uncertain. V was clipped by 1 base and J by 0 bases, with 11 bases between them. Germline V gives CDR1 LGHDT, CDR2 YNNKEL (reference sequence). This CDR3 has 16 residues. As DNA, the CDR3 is TGTGCCAGCAGCCAAGCGGTCGACTCAAGCACAGATACGCAGTATTTT. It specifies CASSQAVDSSTDTQYF.

In DNA, the CDR3 is TGTGCCATCAGGGGCAAAACTAATGAAAAACTGTTTTTT. It translates to CAIRGKTNEKLFF. The rearrangement joins TRBV10-3 to TRBJ1-4; D is ambiguous. This CDR3 region has 13 residues. The V end lost 6 bases, the J end lost 1 base, and 6 bases lay between the germline ends. CDR1 and CDR2 (germline): ENHRY, SYGVKD.